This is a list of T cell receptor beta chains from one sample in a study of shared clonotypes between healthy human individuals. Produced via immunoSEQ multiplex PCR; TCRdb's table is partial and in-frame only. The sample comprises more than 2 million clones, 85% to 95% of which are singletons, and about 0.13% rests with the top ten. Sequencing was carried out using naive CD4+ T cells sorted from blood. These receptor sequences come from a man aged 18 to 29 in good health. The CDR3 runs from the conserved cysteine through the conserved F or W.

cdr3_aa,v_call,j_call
CASSEFLREGTYEQYF,TRBV10-1,TRBJ2-7
CAWREGQGNIQYF,TRBV30,TRBJ2-4
CASSVAVGAGLKNTGELFF,TRBV9,TRBJ2-2
CASSPGTSGPARETQYF,TRBV7-2,TRBJ2-5
CASSYLGTSGTDTQYF,TRBV6-5,TRBJ2-3
CASRPTGGNSGNTIYF,TRBV6-6,TRBJ1-3
CASSDRNTGELFF,TRBV7-9,TRBJ2-2
CASSLWTGGTDTQYF,TRBV7-9,TRBJ2-3
CASSPNQGTNTEAFF,TRBV18,TRBJ1-1
CASSLGDNQPQHF,TRBV6-6,TRBJ1-5
CASSLTGPRWEQYF,TRBV28,TRBJ2-7
CASSSFSSTDTQYF,TRBV5-4,TRBJ2-3
CASSIRGPMNTGELFF,TRBV19,TRBJ2-2
CASSYGGIYEQYF,TRBV6-5,TRBJ2-7
CASSPSQGAGGYTF,TRBV5-1,TRBJ1-2
CASSQTSLGKHEQYF,TRBV6-5,TRBJ2-7
CASSTMSGSKTDTQYF,TRBV5-4,TRBJ2-3
CASSPRQGGNYGYTF,TRBV9,TRBJ1-2
CASSPLSGGATLF,TRBV4-1,TRBJ2-1
CASSLVWQVRGGGELFF,TRBV11-2,TRBJ2-2
CASSLKENTEAFF,TRBV27,TRBJ1-1
CASSDQPAGAVKQPQHF,TRBV6-1,TRBJ1-5
CASRDRSFTKNIQYF,TRBV10-1,TRBJ2-4
CASSWTTQREQYF,TRBV7-2,TRBJ2-7
CASSLGQVAYNEQFF,TRBV5-6,TRBJ2-1
CASRTGGGGNTIYF,TRBV2,TRBJ1-3
CAIRDISGTRDYEQYF,TRBV2,TRBJ2-7
CASGRQGDSPLHF,TRBV10-2,TRBJ1-6
CASSLDGDTQYF,TRBV7-2,TRBJ2-3
CASSFSSRGPGELFF,TRBV27,TRBJ2-2
CASSLGTLAMNEKLFF,TRBV5-1,TRBJ1-4
CASSVATTSGQETQYF,TRBV9,TRBJ2-5
CSVEEGVAGELFF,TRBV29-1,TRBJ2-2
CASSEEGGQETQYF,TRBV5-6,TRBJ2-5
CASSDLGLAGDNEQYF,TRBV2,TRBJ2-7
CATRGGQETQYF,TRBV6-5,TRBJ2-5
CAISDRVTYNEQFF,TRBV10-3,TRBJ2-1
CASSTTPDRGSYTF,TRBV27,TRBJ1-2
CASSLQWGGDTQYF,TRBV7-3,TRBJ2-3
CASNSGGSGSYEQFF,TRBV7-2,TRBJ2-1
CASSFFPATDEQYF,TRBV5-1,TRBJ2-7
CASSEVGGRSNSPLHF,TRBV2,TRBJ1-6
CASHGSASQGETQYF,TRBV18,TRBJ2-5
CASSWGRGDAEAFF,TRBV28,TRBJ1-1
CASSVSSRVPGLAGGDTQYF,TRBV9,TRBJ2-3
CASSYGGSNEKLFF,TRBV6-5,TRBJ1-4
CASSLGRDEQFF,TRBV6-1,TRBJ2-1